This T cell receptor (beta chain) was found in a study of early T cells in non-severe SARS-CoV-2 infection. Overall study context: Sequenced bulk RNA came from whole blood that was unsorted, and chains were unpaired. Study-level results: VDJdb matches were skewed toward anti-spike CD8 T cell responses.

Unique molecular identifiers were affixed to single, distinct cDNA molecules. TCRdb re-analysed the 5' RACE reads in MiXCR, keeping a single row per CDR3 protein. The profile covers 110,000 or so distinct CDR3 sequences, with around 10% appearing a single time and 3% to 3.5% taken by the ten largest. Regarding this clonotype: Antigen specificity is unknown.

Trimming left V 2 bases short and J 6 bases short, with 11 bases between. Germline V CDR1 and CDR2: SGHNT, YYREEE (reference sequence). The CDR3 loop spans 14 amino acids. This chain joins TRBV5-4 and TRBJ2-2; possibly TRBD1 for D (6 bases). Material: whole blood. The receptor comes from an adult who was a healthcare worker with PCR-confirmed SARS-CoV-2 infection or an uninfected control (not recorded which). CDR3 DNA: TGTGCCAGCAGCTTTGGACAGCTTTCCGGGGAGCTGTTTTTT. Its protein is CASSFGQLSGELFF.